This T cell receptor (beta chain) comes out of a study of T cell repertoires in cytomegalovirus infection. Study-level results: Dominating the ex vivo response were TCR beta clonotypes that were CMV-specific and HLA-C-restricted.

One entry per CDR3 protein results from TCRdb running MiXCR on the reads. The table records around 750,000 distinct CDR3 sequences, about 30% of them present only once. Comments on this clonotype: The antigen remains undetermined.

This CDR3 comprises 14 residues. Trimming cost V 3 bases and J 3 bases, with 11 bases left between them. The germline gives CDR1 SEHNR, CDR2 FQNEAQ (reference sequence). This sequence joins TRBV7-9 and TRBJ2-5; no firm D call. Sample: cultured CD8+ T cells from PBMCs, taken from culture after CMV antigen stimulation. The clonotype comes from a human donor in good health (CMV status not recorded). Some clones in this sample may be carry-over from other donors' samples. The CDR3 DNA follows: TGTGCCAGCAGCTTTTTCGACAAAGAAGAGACCCAGTACTTC. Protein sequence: CASSFFDKEETQYF.